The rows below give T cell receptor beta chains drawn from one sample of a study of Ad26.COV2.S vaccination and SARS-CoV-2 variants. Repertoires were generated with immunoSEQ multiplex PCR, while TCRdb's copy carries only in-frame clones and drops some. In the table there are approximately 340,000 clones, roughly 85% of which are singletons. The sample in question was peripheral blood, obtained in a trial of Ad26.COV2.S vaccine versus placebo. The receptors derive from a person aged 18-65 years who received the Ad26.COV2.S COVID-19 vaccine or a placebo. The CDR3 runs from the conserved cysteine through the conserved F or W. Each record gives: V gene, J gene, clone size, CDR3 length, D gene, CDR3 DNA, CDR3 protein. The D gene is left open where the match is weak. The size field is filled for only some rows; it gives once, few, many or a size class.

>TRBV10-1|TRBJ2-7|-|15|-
TGCGCCAGCAGTGAGTGGGCCAGGGGCTCCTACGAGCAGTACTTC
CASSEWARGSYEQYF
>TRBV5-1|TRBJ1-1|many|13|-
TGCGCCAGCAGCTTGGGGCAGGCCTCTGAAGCTTTCTTT
CASSLGQASEAFF
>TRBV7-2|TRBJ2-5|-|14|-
TGTGCCAGCAGCTTACTTCACTCGCCAGAGACCCAGTACTTC
CASSLLHSPETQYF
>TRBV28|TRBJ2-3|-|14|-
TGTGCCAGCAGTTTTTTTTGGGACCCAGATACGCAGTATTTT
CASSFFWDPDTQYF
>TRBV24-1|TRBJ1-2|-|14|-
TGTGCCACCAGTGGTCGGCAACAGGACTATGGCTACACCTTC
CATSGRQQDYGYTF
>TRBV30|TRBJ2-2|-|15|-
TGTGCCTGGAGTGGATCCTCGCCTAACACCGGGGAGCTGTTTTTT
CAWSGSSPNTGELFF
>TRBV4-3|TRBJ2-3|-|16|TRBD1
TGCGCCGGCCGTAGAGTAGGACAGGGGCACACAGATACGCAGTATTTT
CAGRRVGQGHTDTQYF
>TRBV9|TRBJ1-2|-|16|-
TGTGCCAGCAGCGTAGAAATGGCAGGGACGGACTATGGCTACACCTTC
CASSVEMAGTDYGYTF
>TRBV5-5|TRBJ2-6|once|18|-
TGTGCCAGCAGCACACCACGGACAGCGCAATCTGGGGCCAACGTCCTGACTTTC
CASSTPRTAQSGANVLTF
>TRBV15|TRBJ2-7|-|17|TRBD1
TGTGCCACCAGCAGAGATCAAATGGGACAGCCTACCTACGAGCAGTACTTC
CATSRDQMGQPTYEQYF
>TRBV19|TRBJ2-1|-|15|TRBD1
TGTGCCAGTAGTCTCAGGGGGCAGTCCTACAATGAGCAGTTCTTC
CASSLRGQSYNEQFF
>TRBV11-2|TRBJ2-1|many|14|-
TGTGCCAGCAGCTTAGGGACTGGCTACAATGAGCAGTTCTTC
CASSLGTGYNEQFF
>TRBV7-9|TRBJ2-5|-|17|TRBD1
TGTGCCAGCAGCTCCCAGCTGGGACAGGGTGGTCCGGAGACCCAGTACTTC
CASSSQLGQGGPETQYF
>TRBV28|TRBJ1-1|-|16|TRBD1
TGTGCCAGCAGTTCAGCAGGCGGACAGGGGAACACTGAAGCTTTCTTT
CASSSAGGQGNTEAFF